The 24 T cell receptor beta chains below all came from one sample that was sequenced in a study of PD-L1 blockade in urothelial cancer. Time point given: peripheral blood 6 weeks after treatment start. Clones were sequenced by immunoSEQ multiplex PCR, and TCRdb holds only the in-frame ones, with some missing. Of 20,000 to 25,000 clones listed, about 90% were seen once; the top ten hold about 11%. The sequencing here drew on PBMCs, taken around atezolizumab (anti-PD-L1) treatment. All receptors derive from a woman in her sixties with urothelial cancer.

In its sample, this clone was seen once. The J gene is TRBJ2-7, the V gene TRBV6-1; the match to TRBD1 covers 7 bases. The CDR3 is 14 amino acids. Germline V gene data show CDR1 as MNHNS and CDR2 as SASEGT. Trimming cost V 7 bases and J 2 bases; bases outside gene matches: 8. This chain's CDR3 is CASILQGMAYEQYF. In DNA, the CDR3 is TGTGCCAGCATCTTACAGGGGATGGCCTACGAGCAGTACTTC.

The gene calls are TRBV19 and TRBJ2-3; TRBD2 aligns across 11 bases. Per germline, CDR1 LNHDA and CDR2 SQIVND (reference sequence). This CDR3 contains 16 residues. With 5 bases clipped from V and 2 bases from J, the junction kept 6 bases outside the gene matches. CDR3 region: CASSYSGGGFTDTQYF. In nucleotides, the CDR3 is TGTGCCAGTAGTTATAGCGGGGGGGGTTTCACAGATACGCAGTATTTT.

CDR3 nucleotides: TGTGCCAGCAGTGTCGATGAGTTTATGGATACGCAGTATTTT. It specifies CASSVDEFMDTQYF. The V gene is TRBV2, the J gene TRBJ2-3; D remains unclear. The V and J ends lost 4 bases and 6 bases respectively, with 14 bases between them. The germline V gene has CDR1 SNHLY and CDR2 FYNNEI. This CDR3 contains 14 residues.

V is TRBV15 and J is TRBJ1-4; a weak D match, TRBD1 (5 bases). V was cut by 0 bases and J by 8 bases, with 16 bases left in between. Germline V lookup: CDR1 LNHNV, CDR2 YYDKDF (reference sequence). The CDR3 spans 16 residues. The chain's CDR3 is CATSRDQGQGGEKLFF. The DNA of the CDR3 is TGTGCCACCAGCAGAGATCAGGGCCAGGGAGGAGAAAAACTGTTTTTT.

The DNA for the CDR3 is TGTGCCAGTAGTATACGGGGACAGGGAGTTAATTCACCCCTCCACTTT. Translating gives CASSIRGQGVNSPLHF. V gene TRBV19 combines with J gene TRBJ1-6; 9 bases match TRBD1. V gave up 2 bases and J gave up 6 bases; unmatched junction bases: 5. The CDR3 has 16 residues. Per germline, CDR1 LNHDA and CDR2 SQIVND (reference sequence).

V usage is TRBV7-8 and J usage is TRBJ2-3; TRBD2 matches 9 bases. The CDR3 contains 16 residues. The V gene's germline CDR1 is SGHVS and CDR2 FQNEAQ. The junction had 14 bases not matched to a gene; V was cut back by 4 bases and J by 9 bases. The CDR3 sequence: CASSSPKGRAGGTQYF. The CDR3 DNA reads TGTGCCAGCAGCTCCCCGAAGGGAAGAGCGGGGGGAACGCAGTATTTT.

The chain couples TRBV11-2 to TRBJ2-1; tentative D call: TRBD2 (6 bases). Trimming shortened V by 0 bases and J by 8 bases, and 14 bases separated the two germline ends. CDR1 is SGHAT, CDR2 FQNNGV, per germline. The CDR3 runs 15 residues. In DNA, the CDR3 is TGTGCCAGCAGCTTAGATCGGGGCTGGGGGGATGAGCAGTTCTTC. Encoded protein: CASSLDRGWGDEQFF.

CDR3 in DNA: TGCGCCAGCAGCTTTCTAGCGGGAGGGCCCAGAGATACGCAGTATTTT. Protein sequence: CASSFLAGGPRDTQYF. The J gene is TRBJ2-3, the V gene TRBV5-1; TRBD2 aligns across 12 bases. The V and J ends lost 2 bases and 5 bases, in that order; junction bases with no gene match: 6. The CDR3 covers 16 residues. The V gene's germline CDR1 is SGHRS and CDR2 YFSETQ.

As DNA, the CDR3 is TGCGCCAGCAGCCATGGGACAGGGCATGGCTACACCTTC. Protein sequence: CASSHGTGHGYTF. V is TRBV5-1 and J is TRBJ1-2; 9 bases match TRBD1. Germline assignment: CDR1 SGHRS and CDR2 YFSETQ. V lost 4 bases, J lost 6 bases, and 4 bases stayed unmatched. The CDR3 extends over 13 amino acids.

The V and J genes are TRBV5-1 and TRBJ1-5, with TRBD1 matching 9 bases. The CDR3 has 15 residues. The V gene's germline CDR1 is SGHRS and CDR2 YFSETQ. The junction had 4 bases not matched to a gene; V was cut back by 1 base and J by 5 bases. CDR3 in DNA: TGCGCCAGCAGCTTGAGGGGACAGGGCGATCAGCCCCAGCATTTT. This codes for CASSLRGQGDQPQHF.

J is TRBJ2-7 and V is TRBV28, with 7 bases fitting TRBD1. J lost 2 bases, V lost 9 bases, and 7 bases had no gene match. CDR1 is MDHEN, CDR2 SYDVKM, per germline. This CDR3 spans 13 amino acids. The CDR3: CASRDRDAYEQYF. In nucleotides, the CDR3 is TGTGCCAGTCGCGACAGGGATGCCTACGAGCAGTACTTC.

The chain joins TRBV5-8 to TRBJ2-3; TRBD1 aligns across 12 bases. The CDR3 consists of 16 residues. Germline V lookup: CDR1 SGHTS, CDR2 YDEGEE. The V gene end was trimmed by 4 bases and the J gene end by 3 bases; junction bases not matched to a gene: 6. CDR3 region: CASSLGQGAWTDTQYF. The CDR3 region has the DNA TGTGCCAGCAGCCTGGGACAGGGGGCTTGGACAGATACGCAGTATTTT.

The rearrangement joins TRBV10-2 to TRBJ2-3; D might be TRBD1 (5 bases). V was clipped by 2 bases and J by 3 bases, with 12 bases between them. The germline gives CDR1 WSHSY, CDR2 SAAADI. The CDR3 extends over 15 amino acids. The CDR3 nucleotides are TGCGCCAGCAGTGAGGGGGCAAGCCAAACAGATACGCAGTATTTT. It encodes CASSEGASQTDTQYF.

This chain connects TRBV5-5 to TRBJ1-3; D possibly corresponds to TRBD1 (5 bases). Per the germline V gene, CDR1 is SGHKS and CDR2 is YYEKEE (reference sequence). The CDR3 consists of 16 residues. Trimming removed 1 base at V and 2 bases at J, with 13 bases between. The CDR3 region has the DNA TGTGCCAGCAGCTTGTCTCGCCAGGGTACTGGAAACACCATATATTTT. This translates into CASSLSRQGTGNTIYF.

The J gene is TRBJ2-2, the V gene TRBV6-4; 9 positions match TRBD1. In germline, CDR1 is MRHNA, CDR2 SNTAGT. This CDR3 comprises 17 residues. V lost 3 bases and J lost 4; bases outside the gene matches: 9. CDR3 coding DNA: TGTGCCAGCAGTGAAAGGACAGGGGCTCTAACCACCGGGGAGCTGTTTTTT. Encoded protein: CASSERTGALTTGELFF.

The genes are TRBV19 and TRBJ2-1; TRBD2 matches at 13 bases. J lost 0 bases, V lost 5 bases, and 7 bases had no gene match. The germline V gene has CDR1 LNHDA and CDR2 SQIVND (reference sequence). This CDR3 region has 18 residues. The CDR3 is CASSARLAGGLSYNEQFF. The CDR3 DNA follows: TGTGCCAGTAGTGCCCGACTAGCGGGAGGCCTCTCCTACAATGAGCAGTTCTTC.

This chain links TRBV9 with TRBJ2-3; 12 nucleotides line up with TRBD2. Germline loops: CDR1 SGDLS, CDR2 YYNGEE. The CDR3 extends over 18 amino acids. Trimming at V came to 4 bases and at J to 2 bases, leaving 11 bases not matched to a gene. Here the CDR3 reads CASSMTSGSSSFTDTQYF. DNA for the CDR3: TGTGCCAGCAGCATGACTAGCGGGAGCTCTTCCTTCACAGATACGCAGTATTTT.

The chain links TRBV6-5 to TRBJ2-1; 7 bases align to TRBD2. CDR1 MNHEY and CDR2 SVGAGI come from the germline V gene. V dropped 7 bases and J dropped 2; count of bases not matched to a gene: 8. The CDR3 loop spans 15 amino acids. The CDR3 coding sequence is TGTGCCAGCACGTGGCGGGAGTTTCCCTACAATGAGCAGTTCTTC. This codes for CASTWREFPYNEQFF.

This chain uses TRBV6-5 with TRBJ1-1; D not resolved. This CDR3 has 14 residues. Germline lookup yields CDR1 MNHEY and CDR2 SVGAGI. V was clipped by 4 bases and J by 3 bases, with 12 bases between them. The CDR3 nucleotides read TGTGCCAGCAGTTCGACCGGGTTGCACACTGAAGCTTTCTTT. Translation gives CASSSTGLHTEAFF.

This chain joins TRBV27 and TRBJ1-2; 7 nucleotides line up with TRBD1. Germline V gives CDR1 MNHEY, CDR2 SMNVEV (reference sequence). This CDR3 comprises 14 residues. V lost 10 bases, J lost 1 base, and 9 bases stayed unmatched. CDR3 residues: CATRQGLGNYGYTF. CDR3 nucleotide sequence: TGTGCCACAAGACAGGGCCTTGGTAACTATGGCTACACCTTC.

This sequence joins TRBV5-6 and TRBJ2-2, with 9 bases that match TRBD2. The CDR3 contains 16 residues. CDR1 is SGHDT, CDR2 YYEEEE, per germline. Germline trimming cut 2 bases from V and 5 bases from J; bases unmatched to any gene: 7. The CDR3 reads CASSFWIAGETGELFF. The CDR3 DNA reads as TGTGCCAGCAGCTTTTGGATAGCGGGAGAGACCGGGGAGCTGTTTTTT.

V gene TRBV7-9 combines with J gene TRBJ1-2; unclear D gene. Per the germline V gene, CDR1 is SEHNR and CDR2 is FQNEAQ (reference sequence). CDR3 length equals 14 residues. Trimming cost V 1 base and J 0 bases, with 6 bases left between them. For the CDR3, the DNA is TGTGCCAGCAGCTTAGGCAGTTCTAACTATGGCTACACCTTC. It encodes CASSLGSSNYGYTF.

The chain combines TRBV10-3 with TRBJ2-1; 7 bases agree with TRBD2. Germline loops: CDR1 ENHRY, CDR2 SYGVKD. Trimming took 9 bases from V and 2 from J; bases not matched to a gene: 4. The CDR3 spans 13 residues. CDR3 amino acids: CAMGGVTYNEQFF. CDR3 in DNA: TGTGCCATGGGGGGGGTCACCTACAATGAGCAGTTCTTC.

This chain uses TRBV9 with TRBJ2-3; D remains ambiguous. CDR1 is SGDLS, CDR2 YYNGEE, per germline. The CDR3 spans 12 residues. V was shortened by 2 bases and J by 6 bases, with 7 bases between the two germline ends. CDR3 region: CASSVTSDTQYF. For the CDR3, the DNA is TGTGCCAGCAGCGTGACTTCCGATACGCAGTATTTT.